This TCR beta chain emerged from a study of CD8 T cells in Susac syndrome. Random hexamers were used to reverse transcribe the RNA input (roughly 0.5 to 1 ug). Amplification of TCR beta CDR3 was carried out by immunoSEQ multiplex PCR, which covered 54 Vbeta and 13 Jbeta segments. TCRdb itself ran the immunoSEQ multiplex PCR reads through MiXCR, one entry per CDR3 protein. The sample yields approximately 120,000 distinct CDR3 sequences, roughly 96% seen once. With 3 bases removed from V and 6 bases from J, the gap between germline ends came to 6 bases. Germline V lookup: CDR1 LNHDA, CDR2 SQIVND (reference sequence). The CDR3 extends over 12 amino acids.

This rearrangement joins TRBV19 to TRBJ1-5; no clear D gene. The sample was CD4+ T cells from PBMCs. The TCR comes from a human donor in good health. The CDR3 DNA sequence: TGTGCCAGTAGTATGATGGCTCAGCCCCAGCATTTT. Translated, it gives CASSMMAQPQHF.